The sequence of this TCR beta chain was determined in a study of neurological immune-mediated disorders. The sample holds many counts of this clonotype. The CDR3 is 11 residues long. The germline V and J ends were trimmed by 4 bases and 9 bases, with 8 bases remaining between them. Germline CDR1 reads SGHKS; CDR2 reads YYEKEE (reference sequence). TCRdb re-analysed the 5' RACE reads in MiXCR, keeping a single row per CDR3 protein. The table has roughly 71,000 distinct CDR3 sequences, roughly 3.9% seen once; the top ten hold approximately 1.2%. This chain connects TRBV5-5 to TRBJ2-1; the D is unclear. The sequence was collected from a young man with multiple sclerosis. Sequenced sample: PBMCs. The CDR3: CASSRILEQFF. Here the CDR3 DNA reads TGTGCCAGCAGCCGTATTCTTGAGCAGTTCTTC.